The 3 T cell receptor gamma chains presented below share a single source sample, sequenced in a study of γδ T cells in repeated Plasmodium falciparum infection. Vgamma9/Vdelta2+ and Vdelta2-negative gammadelta T cells were flow-sorted from PBMC for bulk sequencing. TCRdb re-processed the multiplex PCR reads via CATT. This sample yields 13,000 to 15,000 gamma-chain clones, of which 1.6% are seen a single time; around 28% belongs to the top ten. The sequencing sample was made of gamma-delta T cells from blood. Receptors were obtained from a pool of human donors (malaria-infected and uninfected, not separated).

This clone showed up many times. The TCRdb protein, from a much larger clone, departs from this DNA's translation at residue 9, likely by read error; the protein shown derives from the DNA. This chain connects TRGV4 to TRGJ1 or TRGJ2. The CDR3 extends over 15 amino acids. Germline V gene lookup returns CDR1 EGSTGY and CDR2 YDSYTSSV. After removal of 3 bases from V and 3 bases from J, the junction contained 11 bases not matched to a gene. The CDR3 region is CATWDRNLSYYKKLF. CDR3 DNA sequence: TGTGCCACCTGGGATCGAAATCTCTCTTATTATAAGAAACTCTTT.

This clone was detected a few times. The translation of this DNA and the TCRdb protein of a much larger clone differ at residue 4, probably owing to a read error; the protein shown here is translated from the DNA. This chain's CDR3 is CATRDRPGYKKLF. CDR3 in DNA: TGTGCCACCCGGGACAGGCCAGGTTATAAGAAACTCTTT. The V and J genes are TRGV3 and TRGJ1 or TRGJ2. The J gene, missing from TCRdb, was assigned here through DNA to germline matching. CDR3 length equals 13 residues. The germline CDR1 and CDR2 sequences are VTNTFY and YDVSTARD (reference sequence).

This clone was counted many times. With a far larger clone one base away, a read error is the likely cause. The identical CDR3 is also encoded by other nucleotide sequences in the sample. This chain links TRGV9 with TRGJP. The J gene is absent in TCRdb and was assigned here via DNA matching to germline. The CDR3 spans 15 residues. Germline assignment: CDR1 GITISATS and CDR2 ISYDGTV (reference sequence). The CDR3 protein is CALWEVELGKKIKVF. The DNA of the CDR3 is TGTGCCCTGTGGGAAGTCGAGTTGGGCAAAAAAATCAAGGTATTT.